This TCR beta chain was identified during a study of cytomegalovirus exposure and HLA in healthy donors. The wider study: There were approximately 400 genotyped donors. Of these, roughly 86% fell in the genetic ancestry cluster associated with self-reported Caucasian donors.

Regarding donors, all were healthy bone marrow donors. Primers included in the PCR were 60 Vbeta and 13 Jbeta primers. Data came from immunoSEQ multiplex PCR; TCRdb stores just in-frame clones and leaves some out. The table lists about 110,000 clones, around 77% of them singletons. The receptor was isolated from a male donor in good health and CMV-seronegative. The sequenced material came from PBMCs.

The CDR3 reads CASSENRARNEQYF. As DNA, the CDR3 is TGCGCCAGCAGTGAAAACAGGGCAAGGAACGAGCAGTACTTC. The V call is TRBV10-1, the J call TRBJ2-7; D may be TRBD1 (6 bases). Trimming stripped 3 bases from V and 5 bases from J, with 14 bases between. The germline gives CDR1 WNHNN, CDR2 SYGVQD (reference sequence). The CDR3 is made up of 14 amino acids.